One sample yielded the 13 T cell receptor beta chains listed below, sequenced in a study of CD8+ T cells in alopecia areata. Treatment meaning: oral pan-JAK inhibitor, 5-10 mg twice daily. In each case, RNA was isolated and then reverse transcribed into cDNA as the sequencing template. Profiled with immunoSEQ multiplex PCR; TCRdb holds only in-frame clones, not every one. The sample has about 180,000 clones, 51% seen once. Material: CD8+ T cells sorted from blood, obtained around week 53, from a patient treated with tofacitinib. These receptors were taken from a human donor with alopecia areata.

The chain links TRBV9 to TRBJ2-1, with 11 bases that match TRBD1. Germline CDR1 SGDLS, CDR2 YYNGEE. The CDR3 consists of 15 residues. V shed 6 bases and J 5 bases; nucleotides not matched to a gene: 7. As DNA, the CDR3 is TGTGCCAGCACCGACGGACAGGGGGCACACAATGAGCAGTTCTTC. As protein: CASTDGQGAHNEQFF.

The CDR3 loop reads CASSYSGEAFF. In nucleotides, the CDR3 is TGTGCCAGCAGCTATAGCGGCGAAGCTTTCTTT. V gene TRBV5-6 combines with J gene TRBJ1-1; D is ambiguous. Looked up from germline, CDR1 is SGHDT and CDR2 is YYEEEE. V was trimmed by 3 bases and J by 8 bases, leaving 8 bases between them. The CDR3 covers 11 residues.

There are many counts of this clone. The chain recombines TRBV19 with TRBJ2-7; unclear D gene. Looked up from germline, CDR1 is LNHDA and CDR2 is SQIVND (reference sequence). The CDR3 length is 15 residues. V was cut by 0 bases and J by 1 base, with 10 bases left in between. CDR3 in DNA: TGTGCCAGTAGTATAGATGTCAGCCCATCCTACGAGCAGTACTTC. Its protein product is CASSIDVSPSYEQYF.

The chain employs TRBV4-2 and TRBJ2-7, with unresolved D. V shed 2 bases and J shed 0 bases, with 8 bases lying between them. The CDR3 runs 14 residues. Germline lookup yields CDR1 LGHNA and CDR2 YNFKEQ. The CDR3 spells CASSQNRGSYEQYF. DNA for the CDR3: TGTGCCAGCAGCCAAAACAGAGGCTCCTACGAGCAGTACTTC.

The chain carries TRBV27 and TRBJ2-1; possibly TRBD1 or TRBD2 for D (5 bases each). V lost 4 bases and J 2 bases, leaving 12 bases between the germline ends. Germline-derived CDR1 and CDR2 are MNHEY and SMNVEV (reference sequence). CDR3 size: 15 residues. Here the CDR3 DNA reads TGTGCCAGCAGTTGGGGACGTACTGCCTACAATGAGCAGTTCTTC. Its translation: CASSWGRTAYNEQFF.

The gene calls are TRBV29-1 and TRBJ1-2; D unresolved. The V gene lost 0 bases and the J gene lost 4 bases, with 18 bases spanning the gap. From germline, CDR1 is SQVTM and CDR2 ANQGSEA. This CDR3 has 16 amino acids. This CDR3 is CSVEDLLRQDVYGYTF. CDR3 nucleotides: TGCAGCGTTGAAGATCTTCTGCGGCAGGATGTCTATGGCTACACCTTC.

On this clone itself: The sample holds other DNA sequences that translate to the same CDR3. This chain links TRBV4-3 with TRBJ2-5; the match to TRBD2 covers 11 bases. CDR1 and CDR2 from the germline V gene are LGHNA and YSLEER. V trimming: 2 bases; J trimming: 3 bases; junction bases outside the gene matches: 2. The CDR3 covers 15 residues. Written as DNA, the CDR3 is TGCGCCAGCAGCCAACTACTAGCGGGGGAAGAGACCCAGTACTTC. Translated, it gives CASSQLLAGEETQYF.

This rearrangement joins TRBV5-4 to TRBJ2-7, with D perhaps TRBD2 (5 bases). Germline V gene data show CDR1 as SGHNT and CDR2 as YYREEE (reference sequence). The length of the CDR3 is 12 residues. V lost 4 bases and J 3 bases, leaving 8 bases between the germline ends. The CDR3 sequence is CASSPAGYEQYF. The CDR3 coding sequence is TGTGCCAGCAGCCCCGCGGGCTACGAGCAGTACTTC. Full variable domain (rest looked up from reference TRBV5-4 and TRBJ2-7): ETGVTQSPTHLIKTRGQQVTLRCSSQSGHNTVSWYQQALGQGPQFIFQYYREEENGRGNFPPRFSGLQFPNYSSELNVNALELDDSALYLCASSPAGYEQYFGPGTRLTVT.

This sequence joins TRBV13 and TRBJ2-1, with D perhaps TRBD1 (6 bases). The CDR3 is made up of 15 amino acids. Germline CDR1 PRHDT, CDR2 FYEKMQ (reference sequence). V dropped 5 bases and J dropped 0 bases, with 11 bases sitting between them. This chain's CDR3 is CASSLGTSSYNEQFF. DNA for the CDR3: TGTGCCAGCAGCCTCGGGACAAGCTCCTACAATGAGCAGTTCTTC.

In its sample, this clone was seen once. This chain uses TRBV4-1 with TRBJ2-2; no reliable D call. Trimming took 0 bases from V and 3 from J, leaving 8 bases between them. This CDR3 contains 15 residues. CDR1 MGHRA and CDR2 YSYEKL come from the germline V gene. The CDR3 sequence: CASSQDESYTGELFF. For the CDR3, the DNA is TGCGCCAGCAGCCAAGATGAGAGTTACACCGGGGAGCTGTTTTTT.

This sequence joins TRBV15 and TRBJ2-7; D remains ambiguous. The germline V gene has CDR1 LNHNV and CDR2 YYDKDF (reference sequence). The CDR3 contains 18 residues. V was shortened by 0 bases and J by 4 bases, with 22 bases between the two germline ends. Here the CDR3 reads CATSRDLKVAADEYEQYF. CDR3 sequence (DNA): TGTGCCACCAGCAGAGATCTCAAGGTGGCGGCGGATGAGTACGAGCAGTACTTC.

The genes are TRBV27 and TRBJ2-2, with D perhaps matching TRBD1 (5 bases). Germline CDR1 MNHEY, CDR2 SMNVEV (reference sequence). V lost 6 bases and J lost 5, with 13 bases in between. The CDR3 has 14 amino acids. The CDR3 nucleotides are TGTGCCAGCAGGGGGCAGGGAATTACCGGGGAGCTGTTTTTT. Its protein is CASRGQGITGELFF.

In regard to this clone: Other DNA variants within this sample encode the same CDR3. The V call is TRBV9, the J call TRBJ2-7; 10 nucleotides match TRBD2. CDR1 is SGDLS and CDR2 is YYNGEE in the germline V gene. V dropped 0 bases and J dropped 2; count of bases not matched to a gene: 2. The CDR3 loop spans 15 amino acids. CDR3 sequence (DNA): TGTGCCAGCAGCGTAGCTAGCGGGGGCACCTACGAGCAGTACTTC. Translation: CASSVASGGTYEQYF.